These 13 T cell receptor beta chains share one sample of origin, sequenced in a study of blood T cell repertoires in COVID-19. Only in-frame clones appear in the TCRdb table, and some are missing; sequencing was by immunoSEQ multiplex PCR. This sample yields approximately 77,000 clones, of which more than 70% are seen a single time; about a sixth belongs to the top ten. What was sequenced was peripheral blood. These receptors came from a man aged 70 or older with active or convalescent COVID-19.

The J gene is TRBJ1-1, the V gene TRBV19, with TRBD1 matching 7 bases. The CDR3 spans 16 residues. Germline lookup yields CDR1 LNHDA and CDR2 SQIVND (reference sequence). The V segment lost 5 bases and the J segment 6 bases; nucleotides outside the gene matches: 15. This chain's CDR3 is CASSSPSRGAGAEAFF. CDR3 nucleotides: TGTGCCAGTAGTTCACCTTCCAGGGGGGCGGGCGCTGAAGCTTTCTTT.

V gene TRBV27 combines with J gene TRBJ1-5; possible D gene TRBD1, 6 bases. Trimming pared 6 bases from V and 9 bases from J, leaving 15 bases between. The CDR3 loop spans 13 amino acids. Germline CDR1 MNHEY, CDR2 SMNVEV (reference sequence). CDR3 coding DNA: TGTGCCAGCAGGCTACAGGGAGTTGGGCCCCAGCATTTT. Translated, it gives CASRLQGVGPQHF.

The rearrangement links TRBV18 to TRBJ2-5; no reliable D call. The CDR3 loop spans 13 amino acids. V lost 3 bases, J lost 2 bases, and 7 bases lay in between. Germline loops: CDR1 KGHSH, CDR2 LQKENI. This CDR3 is CASSPARQETQYF. The CDR3 DNA reads TGTGCCAGCTCACCGGCCAGACAAGAGACCCAGTACTTC.

This sequence joins TRBV19 and TRBJ2-1; weak D call: TRBD1 (5 bases). Deletions cut 2 bases from V and 3 bases from J, with 8 bases between. The germline V gene encodes CDR1 LNHDA and CDR2 SQIVND (reference sequence). This CDR3 has 14 amino acids. CDR3 residues: CASSIMQGYNEQFF. The CDR3 nucleotides are TGTGCCAGTAGTATAATGCAGGGCTACAATGAGCAGTTCTTC.

The rearrangement joins TRBV5-3 to TRBJ1-2; 10 positions match TRBD1. TRBV5-3 has ORF status, its function being uncertain. The length of the CDR3 is 16 residues. With V trimmed by 3 bases and J by 7 bases, 12 bases remained unmatched. CDR3 coding DNA: TGTGCCAGAAGCTCCCAAGGGACAGGGGTAACTATTGGCTACACCTTC. The encoded protein is CARSSQGTGVTIGYTF.

The chain couples TRBV19 to TRBJ2-2; a possible D gene is TRBD2 (5 bases). The V end lost 7 bases, the J end lost 0 bases, and 18 bases lay between the germline ends. The germline V gene has CDR1 LNHDA and CDR2 SQIVND (reference sequence). This CDR3 comprises 17 residues. CDR3 nucleotides: TGTGCCAGTAAGGAGGTGGCGGGCGTCGCGAACACCGGGGAGCTGTTTTTT. Its protein product is CASKEVAGVANTGELFF.

This clone was picked up one time. The genes are TRBV29-1 and TRBJ1-5; D is unresolved. Trimming took off 4 bases at V and 0 bases at J, with 19 bases between the two ends. The CDR3 has 17 amino acids. Germline lookup yields CDR1 SQVTM and CDR2 ANQGSEA. The CDR3 loop is CSVVGSSRNLSNQPQHF. The CDR3 region has the DNA TGCAGCGTTGTCGGTTCCTCCAGGAACCTTAGCAATCAGCCCCAGCATTTT. Complete variable domain (other parts from reference TRBV29-1 and TRBJ1-5): SAVISQKPSRDICQRGTSLTIQCQVDSQVTMMFWYRQQPGQSLTLIATANQGSEATYESGFVIDKFPISRPNLTFSTLTVSNMSPEDSSIYLCSVVGSSRNLSNQPQHFGDGTRLSIL.

This chain connects TRBV10-2 to TRBJ2-7; 11 bases align to TRBD2. Trimming removed 7 bases from V and 5 bases from J; junction bases left unmatched: 4. Germline V gene sequence: CDR1 WSHSY, CDR2 SAAADI. The CDR3 consists of 13 residues. As DNA, the CDR3 is TGCGCCAGCATGCTAGCGGGGGGTCACGAGCAGTACTTC. It specifies CASMLAGGHEQYF.

The V gene is TRBV11-2, the J gene TRBJ2-1; 7 bases are a match to TRBD1. CDR1 is SGHAT, CDR2 FQNNGV, per germline. Trimming at V came to 7 bases and at J to 2 bases, leaving 8 bases not matched to a gene. The CDR3 covers 15 residues. For the CDR3, the DNA is TGTGCCAGCACCTATGAGGGACAGCCCTACAATGAGCAGTTCTTC. Encoded protein: CASTYEGQPYNEQFF.

The chain joins TRBV6-1 to TRBJ2-1; 8 bases are shared with TRBD1. Looked up from germline, CDR1 is MNHNS and CDR2 is SASEGT. The length of the CDR3 is 13 residues. V was clipped by 3 bases and J by 9 bases; unmatched bases: 4. CDR3 residues: CASSESGGPEQFF. CDR3 bases: TGTGCCAGCAGTGAGTCAGGGGGCCCTGAGCAGTTCTTC.

This clone was seen many times. The chain combines TRBV7-9 with TRBJ1-1; 8 bases are a match to TRBD1. Trimming cost V 5 bases and J 6 bases; bases outside gene matches: 17. From germline, CDR1 is SEHNR and CDR2 FQNEAQ (reference sequence). The CDR3 loop spans 17 amino acids. The CDR3 here is CASSPARTGREIAEAFF. The DNA for the CDR3 is TGTGCCAGCAGCCCTGCTCGGACAGGGCGGGAAATCGCTGAAGCTTTCTTT.

The rearrangement uses TRBV6-5 and TRBJ2-5, with D perhaps matching TRBD2 (5 bases). The CDR3 covers 12 residues. Trimming stripped 6 bases from V and 5 bases from J, with 10 bases between. Germline CDR1 and CDR2: MNHEY and SVGAGI. CDR3 in amino acids: CASRRAGETQYF. Here the CDR3 DNA reads TGTGCCAGCAGGCGGGCCGGTGAGACCCAGTACTTC.

This chain uses TRBV6-5 with TRBJ1-4, with TRBD1 matching over 9 bases. This CDR3 spans 15 amino acids. The germline V gene encodes CDR1 MNHEY and CDR2 SVGAGI. The junction had 5 bases not matched to a gene; V was cut back by 4 bases and J by 5 bases. The CDR3 DNA is TGTGCCAGCAGTTCCGCGGGACAGGGAAATGAAAAACTGTTTTTT. Its translation: CASSSAGQGNEKLFF.